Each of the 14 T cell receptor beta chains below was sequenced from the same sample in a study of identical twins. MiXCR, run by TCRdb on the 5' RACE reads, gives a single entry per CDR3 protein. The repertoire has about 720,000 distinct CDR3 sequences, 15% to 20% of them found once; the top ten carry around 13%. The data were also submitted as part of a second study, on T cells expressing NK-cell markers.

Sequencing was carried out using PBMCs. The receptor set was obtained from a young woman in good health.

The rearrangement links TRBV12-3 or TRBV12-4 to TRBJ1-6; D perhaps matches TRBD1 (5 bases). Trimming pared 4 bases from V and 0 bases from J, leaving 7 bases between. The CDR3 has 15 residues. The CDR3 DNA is TGTGCCAGCAGTTACAGGAGCTCCTATAATTCACCCCTCCACTTT. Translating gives CASSYRSSYNSPLHF.

The CDR3 DNA follows: TGTGCCAGCAGTTACATGGACGGGACAAGGTTTGCGTACGAGCAGTACTTC. Amino acid sequence: CASSYMDGTRFAYEQYF. The J gene is TRBJ2-7, the V gene TRBV6-2 or TRBV6-3, with a possible D match to TRBD1 (6 bases). Trimming cost V 2 bases and J 4 bases, with 21 bases left between them. Germline CDR1 and CDR2: MNHEY and SVGEGT. The CDR3 covers 17 residues.

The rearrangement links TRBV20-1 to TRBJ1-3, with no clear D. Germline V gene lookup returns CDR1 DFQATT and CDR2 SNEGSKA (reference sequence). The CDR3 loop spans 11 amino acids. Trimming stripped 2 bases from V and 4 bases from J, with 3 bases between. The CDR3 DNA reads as TGCAGTGCTAGACGGGGAAACACCATATATTTT. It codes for CSARRGNTIYF.

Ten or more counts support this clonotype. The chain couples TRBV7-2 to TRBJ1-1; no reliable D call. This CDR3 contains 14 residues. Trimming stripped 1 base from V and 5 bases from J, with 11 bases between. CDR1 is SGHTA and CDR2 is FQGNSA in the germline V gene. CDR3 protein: CASSLVVSQTEAFF. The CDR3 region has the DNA TGTGCCAGCAGCTTAGTAGTTTCGCAGACTGAAGCTTTCTTT.

The CDR3 spells CASQRWGDSDTEAFF. In DNA, the CDR3 is TGCGCCAGCCAGCGGTGGGGAGATAGCGACACTGAAGCTTTCTTT. The chain is built from TRBV5-1 and TRBJ1-1; the D is unclear. This CDR3 spans 15 amino acids. Trimming took 7 bases from V and 3 from J, leaving 19 bases between them. Germline loops: CDR1 SGHRS, CDR2 YFSETQ.

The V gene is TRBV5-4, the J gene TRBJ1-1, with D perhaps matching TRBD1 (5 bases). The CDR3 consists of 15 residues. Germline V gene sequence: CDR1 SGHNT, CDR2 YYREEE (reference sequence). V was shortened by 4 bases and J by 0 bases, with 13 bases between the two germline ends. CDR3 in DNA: TGTGCCAGCAGCGCGGGACGGTCCATGAACACTGAAGCTTTCTTT. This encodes CASSAGRSMNTEAFF.

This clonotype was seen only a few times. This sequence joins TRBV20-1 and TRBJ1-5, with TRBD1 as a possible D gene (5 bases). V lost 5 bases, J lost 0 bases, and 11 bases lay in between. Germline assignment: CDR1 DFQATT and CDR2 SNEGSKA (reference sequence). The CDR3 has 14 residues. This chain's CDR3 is CSALIGHSNQPQHF. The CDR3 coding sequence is TGCAGTGCTCTCATCGGACATAGCAATCAGCCCCAGCATTTT.

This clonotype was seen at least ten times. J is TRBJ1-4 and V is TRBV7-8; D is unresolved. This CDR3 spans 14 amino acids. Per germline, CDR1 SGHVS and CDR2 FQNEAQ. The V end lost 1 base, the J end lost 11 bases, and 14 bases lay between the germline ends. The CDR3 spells CASSLDWGEEKLFF. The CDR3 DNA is TGTGCCAGCAGCTTAGACTGGGGAGAAGAGAAACTGTTTTTT.

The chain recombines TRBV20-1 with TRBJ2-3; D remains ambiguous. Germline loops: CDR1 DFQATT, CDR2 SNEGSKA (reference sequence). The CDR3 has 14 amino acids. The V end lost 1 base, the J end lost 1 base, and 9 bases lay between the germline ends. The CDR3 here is CSARGPAGTDTQYF. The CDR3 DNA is TGCAGTGCTAGAGGTCCCGCGGGCACAGATACGCAGTATTTT.

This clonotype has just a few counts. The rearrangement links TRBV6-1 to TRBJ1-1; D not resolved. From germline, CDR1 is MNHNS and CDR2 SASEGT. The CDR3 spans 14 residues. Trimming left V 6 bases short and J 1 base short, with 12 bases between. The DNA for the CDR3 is TGTGCCAGCAGCCGGCGGTCCCAGAACACTGAAGCTTTCTTT. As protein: CASSRRSQNTEAFF.

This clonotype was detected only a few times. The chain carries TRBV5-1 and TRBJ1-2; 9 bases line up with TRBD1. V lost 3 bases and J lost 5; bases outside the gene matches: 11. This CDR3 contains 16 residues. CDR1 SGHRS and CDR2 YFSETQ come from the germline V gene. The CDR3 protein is CASSSYRGRLIYGYTF. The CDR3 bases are TGCGCCAGCAGCTCCTACAGGGGGCGACTAATTTATGGCTACACCTTC.

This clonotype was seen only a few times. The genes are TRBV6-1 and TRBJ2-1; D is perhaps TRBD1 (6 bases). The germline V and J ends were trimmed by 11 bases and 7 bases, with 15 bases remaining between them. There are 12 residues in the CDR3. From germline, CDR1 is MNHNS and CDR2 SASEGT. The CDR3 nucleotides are TGTGCCCCCAAGGGGGAGTGGAATGAGCAGTTCTTC. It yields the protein CAPKGEWNEQFF.

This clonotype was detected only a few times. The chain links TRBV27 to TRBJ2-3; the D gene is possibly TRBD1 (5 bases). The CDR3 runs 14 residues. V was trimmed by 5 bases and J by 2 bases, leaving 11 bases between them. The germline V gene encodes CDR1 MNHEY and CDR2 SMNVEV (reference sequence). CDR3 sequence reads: CASSHDSYTDTQYF. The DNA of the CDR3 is TGTGCCAGCAGTCACGACAGCTACACAGATACGCAGTATTTT.

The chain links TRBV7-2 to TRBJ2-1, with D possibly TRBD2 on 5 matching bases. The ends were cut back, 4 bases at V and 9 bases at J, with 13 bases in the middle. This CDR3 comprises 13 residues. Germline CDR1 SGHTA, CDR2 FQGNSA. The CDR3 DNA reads TGTGCCAGCAGCTCCTCAGCGAGCGGTGAGCAGTTCTTC. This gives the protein CASSSSASGEQFF.